Each of the 13 T cell receptor beta chains below was sequenced from the same sample in a study of blood T cell repertoires in COVID-19. TCRdb's table, derived via immunoSEQ multiplex PCR, lists solely in-frame clones and lacks some. The profile shows roughly 200,000 clones, about 85% of them singletons. The sequenced sample consisted of peripheral blood. The receptors come from a woman of 80 years or more with acute or convalescent COVID-19.

The chain is built from TRBV7-9 and TRBJ2-1, with D tentatively TRBD1 (6 bases). The CDR3 is made up of 11 amino acids. The germline V gene encodes CDR1 SEHNR and CDR2 FQNEAQ (reference sequence). The V gene lost 7 bases and the J gene lost 10 bases, with 11 bases spanning the gap. In nucleotides, the CDR3 is TGTGCCAGCATCCTCGGGACAGAGCAGTTCTTC. Protein sequence: CASILGTEQFF.

V gene TRBV5-1 combines with J gene TRBJ2-3; TRBD1 is a possible D gene (6 bases). V was clipped by 4 bases and J by 0 bases, with 9 bases between them. The CDR3 has 14 amino acids. Per the germline V gene, CDR1 is SGHRS and CDR2 is YFSETQ. The CDR3 DNA follows: TGCGCCAGCAGCGGGACAACTAGCACAGATACGCAGTATTTT. Translating it yields CASSGTTSTDTQYF. The complete variable domain, with remaining parts taken from reference TRBV5-1 and TRBJ2-3, reads KAGVTQTPRYLIKTRGQQVTLSCSPISGHRSVSWYQQTPGQGLQFLFEYFSETQRNKGNFPGRFSGRQFSNSRSEMNVSTLELGDSALYLCASSGTTSTDTQYFGPGTRLTVL.

The chain is built from TRBV3-1 (or the pseudogene TRBV3-2) and TRBJ2-1; TRBD2 matches at 7 bases. J was trimmed by 4 bases and V by 1 base; bases with no gene match: 1. The germline V gene encodes CDR1 LGHDT and CDR2 YNNKEL (reference sequence). CDR3 length equals 14 residues. Here the CDR3 DNA reads TGTGCCAGCAGCCAAGTACTAGCGTACAATGAGCAGTTCTTC. It yields the protein CASSQVLAYNEQFF.

The chain recombines TRBV5-1 with TRBJ2-2, with a possible D match to TRBD2 (5 bases). Trimming took off 6 bases at V and 2 bases at J, with 11 bases between the two ends. The CDR3 totals 14 residues. The V gene's germline CDR1 is SGHRS and CDR2 YFSETQ. The CDR3 region has the DNA TGCGCCAGCAACCCGAGGGAAAACACCGGGGAGCTGTTTTTT. This encodes CASNPRENTGELFF.

The CDR3 loop reads CASSLSSGAYNEQFF. DNA of the CDR3: TGTGCCAGCAGCTTATCTAGCGGAGCCTACAATGAGCAGTTCTTC. The gene calls are TRBV11-3 and TRBJ2-1, with 7 nucleotides matching TRBD2. Trimming removed 2 bases from V and 2 bases from J; junction bases left unmatched: 3. CDR1 is SGHNT, CDR2 YENEEA, per germline. This CDR3 has 15 amino acids. The full variable domain, rest sourced from reference TRBV11-3 and TRBJ2-1, is EAGVVQSPRYKIIEKKQPVAFWCNPISGHNTLYWYLQNLGQGPELLIRYENEEAVDDSQLPKDRFSAERLKGVDSTLKIQPAELGDSAVYLCASSLSSGAYNEQFFGPGTRLTVL.

This chain joins TRBV6-4 and TRBJ2-1, with 9 bases matching TRBD2. This CDR3 region has 15 residues. Trimming at V came to 6 bases and at J to 7 bases, leaving 10 bases not matched to a gene. Germline CDR1 MRHNA, CDR2 SNTAGT. In DNA, the CDR3 is TGTGCCAGCAGCACCGGGACTAGCCTATTGAATGAGCAGTTCTTC. It translates to CASSTGTSLLNEQFF.

This clone appeared a single time. The rearrangement joins TRBV19 to TRBJ2-7; a weak D match, TRBD1 (6 bases). Per germline, CDR1 LNHDA and CDR2 SQIVND (reference sequence). Trimming shortened V by 5 bases and J by 1 base, and 15 bases separated the two germline ends. This CDR3 is 15 amino acids long. The CDR3 loop is CASSLRQEFSYEQYF. The DNA for the CDR3 is TGTGCCAGTAGTCTCCGACAGGAGTTTTCCTACGAGCAGTACTTC. The entire variable domain, with the rest obtained from reference TRBV19 and TRBJ2-7, is as follows: DGGITQSPKYLFRKEGQNVTLSCEQNLNHDAMYWYRQDPGQGLRLIYYSQIVNDFQKGDIAEGYSVSREKKESFPLTVTSAQKNPTAFYLCASSLRQEFSYEQYFGPGTRLTVT.

This clone was seen just once. The CDR3 DNA is TGTGCCACCAGTGAATCAGGAAACTATGGCTACACCTTC. Translated, it gives CATSESGNYGYTF. The chain uses TRBV24-1 and TRBJ1-2, with no clear D. In germline, CDR1 is KGHDR, CDR2 SFDVKD. V was pared by 4 bases and J by 2 bases, with 7 bases between. This CDR3 has 13 residues.

This clone was recorded once. V and J are TRBV6-2 or TRBV6-3 and TRBJ2-7; possible D gene TRBD1, 6 bases. CDR3 length: 17 amino acids. Trimming stripped 0 bases from V and 1 base from J, with 16 bases between. Germline values: CDR1 MNHEY, CDR2 SVGEGT. In nucleotides, the CDR3 is TGTGCCAGCAGTTACTCGGCTTACAGGGTTGCTTCCTACGAGCAGTACTTC. Translating it yields CASSYSAYRVASYEQYF.

Here the CDR3 reads CASSTTTALATNEKLFF. The CDR3 region has the DNA TGTGCCAGCAGTACAACGACAGCCCTCGCAACTAATGAAAAACTGTTTTTT. This chain connects TRBV28 to TRBJ1-4; D is possibly TRBD1 (5 bases). There are 17 residues in the CDR3. The V end was cut by 5 bases, the J end by 0 bases, with 16 bases between. Germline values: CDR1 MDHEN, CDR2 SYDVKM.

The sample holds a few counts of this clone. The chain couples TRBV2 to TRBJ1-5; D perhaps matches TRBD1 (6 bases). CDR1 is SNHLY, CDR2 FYNNEI, per germline. The V and J ends lost 5 bases and 0 bases respectively, with 11 bases between them. There are 15 residues in the CDR3. In DNA form, the CDR3 reads TGTGCCAGCAGTTTGGACAGTAATAGCAATCAGCCCCAGCATTTT. Translating it yields CASSLDSNSNQPQHF.

This clone appeared a single time. This rearrangement joins TRBV5-1 to TRBJ2-1; D may be TRBD2 (6 bases). V gave up 2 bases and J gave up 7 bases, with 16 bases separating them. The CDR3 is 15 residues long. The germline gives CDR1 SGHRS, CDR2 YFSETQ. Written as DNA, the CDR3 is TGCGCCAGCAGCTTCTCGGGACTCGAATTAAATGAGCAGTTCTTC. It translates to CASSFSGLELNEQFF.

The CDR3 DNA reads as TGTGCCAGTAGGTCCACTACGGCACAGGGGGCCTACGAGCAGTACTTC. Its translation: CASRSTTAQGAYEQYF. The V and J genes are TRBV19 and TRBJ2-7; the match to TRBD1 covers 8 bases. CDR1 and CDR2 (germline): LNHDA, SQIVND (reference sequence). The CDR3 runs to 16 residues. V lost 6 bases and J lost 2; bases outside the gene matches: 12. Using reference TRBV19 and TRBJ2-7 for the parts outside the CDR3, the full variable domain is DGGITQSPKYLFRKEGQNVTLSCEQNLNHDAMYWYRQDPGQGLRLIYYSQIVNDFQKGDIAEGYSVSREKKESFPLTVTSAQKNPTAFYLCASRSTTAQGAYEQYFGPGTRLTVT.